A selection of T cell receptor beta chains follows, all from one sample in a study of a mutant IDH1 vaccine in newly diagnosed glioma. The method was immunoSEQ multiplex PCR; TCRdb's version includes in-frame clones alone and lacks a portion of them. Here the sample spans approximately 67,000 clones, more than 70% being singletons. This specimen was peripheral blood mononuclear cells (PBMCs), taken from a glioma patient treated with radiotherapy, temozolomide or both. The receptors here all came from a woman under 30 with glioma. Some clones in this sample may be carry-over from other donors' samples. Both conserved end residues are part of each CDR3. The D gene is left open where the match is weak. Clone size is shown for a subset of rows, as once, few, many or a class of expanded clone.

V gene	J gene	clone size	D gene	CDR3 DNA	CDR3 protein
TRBV5-4	TRBJ1-1	-	-	TGTGCCAGCAGCTTGGTAGGGACTGAAGCTTTCTTT	CASSLVGTEAFF
TRBV9	TRBJ2-1	-	-	TGTGCCAGCAGCTCCTCCACTGAGCAGTTCTTC	CASSSSTEQFF
TRBV4-3	TRBJ1-2	-	-	TGCGCCAGCAGCCAAGATTGGGAGGCAGGGCATGGCTACACCTTC	CASSQDWEAGHGYTF
TRBV5-1	TRBJ2-1	once	-	TGCGCCAGCAGACCCCTGGCAGCCAATGAGCAGTTCTTC	CASRPLAANEQFF
TRBV27	TRBJ1-2	-	TRBD1	TGTGCCAGCAGTCCCTTAACAGGGGGTCACCACTATGGCTACACCTTC	CASSPLTGGHHYGYTF
TRBV4-1	TRBJ1-1	-	-	TGCGCCAGCAGCCAATACACTGAAGCTTTCTTT	CASSQYTEAFF
TRBV2	TRBJ2-7	few	-	TGTGCCACAGCTGCCGTTACAGTTACCTACGAGCAGTACTTC	CATAAVTVTYEQYF
TRBV6-6	TRBJ2-7	-	-	TGTGCCAGCAGTCCCCTCCGCGGGGATTGGAGCGAGCAGTACTTC	CASSPLRGDWSEQYF
TRBV29-1	TRBJ1-2	once	-	TGCAGCGTTGCCACTACCAGCTATGGCTACACCTTC	CSVATTSYGYTF
TRBV30	TRBJ2-7	-	-	TGTGCGGGGGTCGGGGAGTCCTACGAGCAGTACTTC	CAGVGESYEQYF
TRBV14	TRBJ1-1	-	-	TGTGCCAGCAGCCATGAGACCCTTCTTGCTTTCTTT	CASSHETLLAFF
TRBV11-1	TRBJ2-2	-	-	TGTGCCAGCAGCTTACTGGGAATCGGGGAGCTGTTTTTT	CASSLLGIGELFF
TRBV4-1	TRBJ2-3	few	-	TGCGCCAGCAGCCTGGGGTTCCGGGACCATCCTAGCGATACGCAGTATTTT	CASSLGFRDHPSDTQYF
TRBV9	TRBJ1-2	-	-	TGTGCCAGCAGCGTAGGGGCGGTGACCACCCATGGCTACACCTTC	CASSVGAVTTHGYTF
TRBV15	TRBJ2-7	once	-	TGTGCCACCAGCAGAGATCCGGCCAATGCCTACGAGCAGTACTTC	CATSRDPANAYEQYF